This T cell receptor (beta chain) was recovered during a study of cytomegalovirus exposure and HLA in healthy donors. PCR involved 60 Vbeta and 13 Jbeta primers. Source study methods: In a later analysis, some 80 million unique TCR beta chains included roughly 11 million shared by two or more donors. The method was immunoSEQ multiplex PCR; TCRdb's version includes in-frame clones alone and lacks a portion of them. That table gives V, J and clone size, and the DNA gave D and trimming. Seen here are 100,000 to 150,000 clones, around 83% observed once, and the top ten hold about 1.2%. This clone was picked up one time. Its antigen is currently unknown. V lost 4 bases and J lost 5, with 18 bases in between. The CDR3 length is 16 residues. The germline V gene encodes CDR1 SGHRS and CDR2 YFSETQ. Study-wide points: V- and J-gene trimming in TCR beta was tied to a missense DCLRE1C variant by an analysis performed later. Cytomegalovirus status was reportedly diagnosed by the classifier with high sensitivity and specificity.

The chain links TRBV5-1 to TRBJ2-2; D gene uncertain. The specimen sequenced was PBMCs. The clonotype comes from a girl under 10 years old in good health and CMV-seronegative. CDR3 sequence: CASSPQIETWTGELFF. The CDR3 DNA reads as TGCGCCAGCAGCCCCCAAATCGAGACATGGACCGGGGAGCTGTTTTTT.